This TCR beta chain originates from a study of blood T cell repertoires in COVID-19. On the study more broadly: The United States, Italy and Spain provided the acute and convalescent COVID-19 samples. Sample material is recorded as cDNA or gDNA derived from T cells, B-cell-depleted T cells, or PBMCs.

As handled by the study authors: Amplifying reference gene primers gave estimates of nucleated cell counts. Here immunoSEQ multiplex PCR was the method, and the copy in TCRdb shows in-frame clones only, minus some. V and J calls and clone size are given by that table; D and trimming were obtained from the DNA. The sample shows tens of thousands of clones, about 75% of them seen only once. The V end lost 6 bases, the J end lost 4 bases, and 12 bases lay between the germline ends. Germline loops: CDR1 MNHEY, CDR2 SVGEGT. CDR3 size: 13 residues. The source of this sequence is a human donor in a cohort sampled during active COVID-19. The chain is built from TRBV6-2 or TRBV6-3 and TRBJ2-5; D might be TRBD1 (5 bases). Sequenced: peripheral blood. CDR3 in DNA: TGTGCCAGCAGCAACGTCAGGGTAGAGACCCAGTACTTC. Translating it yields CASSNVRVETQYF.